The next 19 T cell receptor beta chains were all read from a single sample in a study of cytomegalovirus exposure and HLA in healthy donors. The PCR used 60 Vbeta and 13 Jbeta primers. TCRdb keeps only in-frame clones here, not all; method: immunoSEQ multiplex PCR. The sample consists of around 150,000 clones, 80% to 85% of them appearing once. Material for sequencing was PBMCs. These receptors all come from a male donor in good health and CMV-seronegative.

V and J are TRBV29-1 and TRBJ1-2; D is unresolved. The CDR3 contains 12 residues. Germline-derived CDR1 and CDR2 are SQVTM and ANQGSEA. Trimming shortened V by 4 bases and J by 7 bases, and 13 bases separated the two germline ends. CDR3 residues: CSVGAISGGYTF. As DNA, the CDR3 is TGCAGCGTTGGGGCTATCAGTGGTGGCTACACCTTC.

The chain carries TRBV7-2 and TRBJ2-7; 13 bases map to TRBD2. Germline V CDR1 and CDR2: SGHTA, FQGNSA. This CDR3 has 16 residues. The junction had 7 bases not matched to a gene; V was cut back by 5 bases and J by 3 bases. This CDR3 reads CASSPTSGGVFYEQYF. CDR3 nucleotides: TGTGCCAGCAGCCCAACTAGCGGGGGGGTATTCTACGAGCAGTACTTC.

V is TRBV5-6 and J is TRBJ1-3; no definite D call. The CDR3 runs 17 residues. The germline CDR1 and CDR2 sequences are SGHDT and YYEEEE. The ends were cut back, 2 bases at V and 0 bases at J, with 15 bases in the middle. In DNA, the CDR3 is TGTGCCAGCAGCTTCAAATGGGAGGGTTACTCTGGAAACACCATATATTTT. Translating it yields CASSFKWEGYSGNTIYF.

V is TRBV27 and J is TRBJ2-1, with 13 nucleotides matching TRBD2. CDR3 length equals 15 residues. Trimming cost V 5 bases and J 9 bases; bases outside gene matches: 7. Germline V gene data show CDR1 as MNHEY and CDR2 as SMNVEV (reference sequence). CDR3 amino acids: CASSHRLAGGSEQFF. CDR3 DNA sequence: TGTGCCAGCAGTCACCGACTAGCGGGGGGCTCTGAGCAGTTCTTC.

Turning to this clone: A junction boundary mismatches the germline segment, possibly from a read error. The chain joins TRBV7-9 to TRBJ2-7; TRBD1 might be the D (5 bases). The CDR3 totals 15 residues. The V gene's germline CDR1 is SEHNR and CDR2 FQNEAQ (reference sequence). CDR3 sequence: CSSSFVGQGSFEQYF. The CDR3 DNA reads TGTTCCAGCAGCTTCGTGGGCCAGGGCTCCTTCGAGCAGTACTTC. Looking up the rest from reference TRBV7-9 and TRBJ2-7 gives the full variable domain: DTGVSQNPRHKITKRGQNVTFRCDPISEHNRLYWYRQTLGQGPEFLTYFQNEAQLEKSRLLSDRFSAERPKGSFSTLEIQRTEQGDSAMYLCSSSFVGQGSFEQYFGPGTRLTVT.

The CDR3: CASSARGTSYEQYF. The CDR3 DNA follows: TGTGCCAGCAGCGCCAGGGGAACCTCCTACGAGCAGTACTTC. This sequence joins TRBV7-9 and TRBJ2-7; perhaps TRBD1 as D (6 bases). CDR1 and CDR2 (germline): SEHNR, FQNEAQ (reference sequence). Trimming cost V 5 bases and J 0 bases, with 11 bases left between them. This CDR3 is built from 14 residues. The complete variable domain, with remaining parts taken from reference TRBV7-9 and TRBJ2-7, reads DTGVSQNPRHKITKRGQNVTFRCDPISEHNRLYWYRQTLGQGPEFLTYFQNEAQLEKSRLLSDRFSAERPKGSFSTLEIQRTEQGDSAMYLCASSARGTSYEQYFGPGTRLTVT.

The CDR3 region is CASSSLTGGTEAFF. CDR3 DNA sequence: TGTGCCAGCAGTTCTTTAACGGGGGGAACTGAAGCTTTCTTT. The genes are TRBV28 and TRBJ1-1; tentative D call: TRBD1 (5 bases). Germline loops: CDR1 MDHEN, CDR2 SYDVKM. The CDR3 loop spans 14 amino acids. Trimming took off 4 bases at V and 5 bases at J, with 14 bases between the two ends.

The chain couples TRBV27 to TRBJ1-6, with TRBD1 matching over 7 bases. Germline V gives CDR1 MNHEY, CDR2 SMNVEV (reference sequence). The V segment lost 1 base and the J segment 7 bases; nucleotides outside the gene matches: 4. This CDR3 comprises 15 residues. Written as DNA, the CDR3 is TGTGCCAGCAGTTTATGGGGACAGAAAAATTCACCCCTCCACTTT. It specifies CASSLWGQKNSPLHF.

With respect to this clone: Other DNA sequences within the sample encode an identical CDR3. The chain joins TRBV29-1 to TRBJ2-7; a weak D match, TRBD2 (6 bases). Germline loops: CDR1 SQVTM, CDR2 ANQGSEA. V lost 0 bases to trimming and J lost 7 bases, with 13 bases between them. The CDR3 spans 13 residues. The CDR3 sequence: CSVEEGGAGEQYF. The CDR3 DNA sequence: TGCAGCGTTGAAGAAGGTGGGGCGGGGGAGCAGTACTTC.

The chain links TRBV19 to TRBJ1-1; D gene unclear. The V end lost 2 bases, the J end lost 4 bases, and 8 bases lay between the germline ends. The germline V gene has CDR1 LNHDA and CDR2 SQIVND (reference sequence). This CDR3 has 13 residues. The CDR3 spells CASSIFSPTEAFF. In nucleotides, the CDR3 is TGTGCCAGTAGTATATTCTCCCCCACTGAAGCTTTCTTT.

CDR3 loop: CASSSGDGRTIGNTIYF. The CDR3 coding sequence is TGTGCCAGCTCGAGCGGGGATGGTAGAACAATTGGAAACACCATATATTTT. The rearrangement links TRBV18 to TRBJ1-3; D gene uncertain. Germline values: CDR1 KGHSH, CDR2 LQKENI. The CDR3 extends over 17 amino acids. The V and J ends lost 6 bases and 3 bases respectively, with 21 bases between them.

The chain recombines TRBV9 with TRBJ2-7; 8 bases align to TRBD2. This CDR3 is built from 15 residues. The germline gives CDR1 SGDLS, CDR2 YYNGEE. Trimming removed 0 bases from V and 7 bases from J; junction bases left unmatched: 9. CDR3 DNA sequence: TGTGCCAGCAGCGTAGTCAGCGGGAGATTCAGTGAGCAGTACTTC. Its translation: CASSVVSGRFSEQYF.

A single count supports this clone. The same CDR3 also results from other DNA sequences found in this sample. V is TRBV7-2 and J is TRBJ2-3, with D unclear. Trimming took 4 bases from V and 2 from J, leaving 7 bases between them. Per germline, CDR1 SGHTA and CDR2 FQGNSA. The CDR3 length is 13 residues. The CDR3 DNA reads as TGTGCCAGCAGCTCGACATCCACAGATACGCAGTATTTT. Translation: CASSSTSTDTQYF.

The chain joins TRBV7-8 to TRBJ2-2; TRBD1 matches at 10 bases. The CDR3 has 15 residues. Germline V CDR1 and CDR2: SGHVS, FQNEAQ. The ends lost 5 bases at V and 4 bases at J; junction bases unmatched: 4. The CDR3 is CASSGQGGVTGELFF. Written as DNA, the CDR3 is TGTGCCAGCAGCGGACAGGGGGGAGTCACCGGGGAGCTGTTTTTT. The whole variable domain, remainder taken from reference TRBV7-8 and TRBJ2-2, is GAGVSQSPRYKVAKRGQDVALRCDPISGHVSLFWYQQALGQGPEFLTYFQNEAQLDKSGLPSDRFFAERPEGSVSTLKIQRTQQEDSAVYLCASSGQGGVTGELFFGEGSRLTVL.

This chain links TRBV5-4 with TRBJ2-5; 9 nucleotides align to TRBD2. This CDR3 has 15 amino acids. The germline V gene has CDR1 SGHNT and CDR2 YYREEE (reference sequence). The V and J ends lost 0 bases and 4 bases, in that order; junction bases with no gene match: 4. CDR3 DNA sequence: TGTGCCAGCAGCTTGGGGACTAGCGTCCGAGAGACCCAGTACTTC. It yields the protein CASSLGTSVRETQYF.

CDR3 in amino acids: CAIGGGKSDLSNEQFF. The CDR3 DNA is TGTGCAATCGGTGGGGGCAAATCGGATCTCTCCAATGAGCAGTTCTTC. The rearrangement joins TRBV10-3 to TRBJ2-1; D might be TRBD1 (6 bases). The CDR3 runs to 16 residues. CDR1 and CDR2 from the germline V gene are ENHRY and SYGVKD.

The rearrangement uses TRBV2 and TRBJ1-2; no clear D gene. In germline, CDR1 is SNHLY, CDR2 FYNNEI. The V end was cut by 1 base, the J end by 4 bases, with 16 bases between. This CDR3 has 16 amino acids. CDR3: CASSEVIEVAGYGYTF. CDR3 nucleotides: TGTGCCAGCAGTGAAGTTATAGAAGTCGCTGGCTATGGCTACACCTTC.

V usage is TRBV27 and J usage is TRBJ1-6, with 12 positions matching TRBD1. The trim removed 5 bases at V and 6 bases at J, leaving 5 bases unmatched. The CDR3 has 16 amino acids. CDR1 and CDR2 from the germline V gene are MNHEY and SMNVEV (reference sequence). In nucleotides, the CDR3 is TGTGCCAGCAGTCCCGGGACAGGGGGCGGTAATTCACCCCTCCACTTT. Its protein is CASSPGTGGGNSPLHF.

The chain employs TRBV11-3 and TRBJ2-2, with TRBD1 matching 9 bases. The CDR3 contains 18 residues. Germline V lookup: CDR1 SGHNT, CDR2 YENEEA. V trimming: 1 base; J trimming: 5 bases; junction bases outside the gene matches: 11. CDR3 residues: CASSLGASGQGLTGELFF. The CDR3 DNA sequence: TGTGCCAGCAGCTTAGGGGCATCCGGACAGGGGTTGACCGGGGAGCTGTTTTTT.